This record covers a single T cell receptor (beta chain). Its antigen is still unknown. No per-base quality is available; no much larger clone lies one base away. The intended sense of this specimen's time point label: baseline before first vaccination. Vaccinee samples came from UK trials COV001 and COV002, including a single-blind randomized controlled phase 2/3 trial of AZD1222 (ChAdOx1 nCoV-19) in healthy adults. Trial participant PBMC samples were collected at day 0 and day 28 after the second dose for TCRbeta chain sequencing. The data are from a study of T cell responses to AZD1222 COVID-19 vaccine (dated by TCRdb to the early 2020s). Some background on the complete study: AZD1222 recipients given second doses at about 4 weeks or at about 12 weeks were pooled, since spike-specific TCR depth and breadth were not found to differ between the two schedules. TCR sequencing was performed for fewer than 250 trial participants, of whom around 210 were given two doses of AZD1222 and around 26 were given two doses of MenACWY control vaccine. Trial participants were enrolled by age into 18-55, 56-69 and 70-plus year subgroups, with around 150, 28 and 57 TCR-sequenced participants respectively.

CDR1 is given as SGHKS and CDR2 as YYEKEE, both from the germline V gene (reference sequence). V drops 2 bases and J drops 4 bases, leaving 9 bases in between. The CDR3, cysteine through phenylalanine, is 13 amino acids long. Only the CDR3 part of the read is kept: 39 bases, read in frame from the first base. The CDR3 regions of human TCRbeta chains were subjected to immunosequencing. The published analysis was carried out like this. TCRs in the repertoires were compared against a reference library of SARS-CoV-2-specific TCRs that had been generated with the MIRA antigen-specificity platform. Breadth was defined as the fraction of unique TCRs that were SARS-CoV-2-associated, and depth was defined as the fraction of total T cells that were SARS-CoV-2-associated. Using the MIRA data, every spike-specific TCR was mapped to the spike region that the TCR reacted to and assigned to either a CD4 or a CD8 class. Log10-transformed breadth and depth values were compared by one-way ANOVA with Sidak's multiple comparisons tests. Here the immuneACCESS table is served through TCRdb, limited to in-frame sequences with V and J called. Missing clones are a known gap in these copies; in checked studies unresolved V genes cover under half, and the rest lacks a known reason. V and J calls and clone size are given by that table; D and trimming were obtained from the DNA. This sample comprises approximately 70,000 clones, about nine tenths of them detected only once. Roughly 2.7% of the sample rests with the top ten.

Study-level results and caveats: Most participants were white British and females outnumbered males, and the authors suggested that clonal diversity may have been underestimated. Only a handful of AZD1222 recipients were SARS-CoV-2 seropositive at baseline, limiting conclusions about previously exposed vaccinees. After two AZD1222 doses, both the breadth and the depth of spike-specific TCRs were significantly higher than at day 0 and than in MenACWY recipients. Epitopes outside the regions mutated in the B.1.351 and B.1.1.7 variants were reportedly recognized by nearly half of the unique spike-specific TCRs. The 56-69-year group was small, and its depth increase did not reach significance, likely because of low power. The whole spike protein was spanned by vaccine-associated CD4 TCRs, and dominant responses were seen in regions 160-218 and 743-854. No day 14 peak-response samples were available, so repertoires were characterized only after the peak T cell response.

This clonotype was obtained from an adult in good health. Recombination joined TRBV5-5 with TRBJ2-5; TRBD2 is a possible D gene, resting on 6 matching bases. The source material was peripheral blood, sampled on day 0 of AZD1222 vaccination. The CDR3 sequence is CASSLEGGETQYF. The DNA is as follows: TGTGCCAGCAGCTTAGAGGGAGGAGAGACCCAGTACTTC.